The subject of this entry is one T cell receptor (beta chain). The antigen remains undetermined. About 2.2 micrograms of genomic DNA came from cryopreserved PBMCs for TCR beta libraries. The data were obtained in a study of cytotoxic CD8 clonotypes in ibrutinib-treated CLL. Study overall: There were 10 to 11 relapsed/refractory patients and around 15 treatment-naive patients, and around 17 were IGHV unmutated. Overall study results and limits: Upon ibrutinib response clonality rose, and upon progression it fell back toward baseline.

Deep sequencing aimed at 1 in 200,000 to 1 in 1 million T cells' resolution. TCRdb keeps only in-frame clones here, not all; method: immunoSEQ multiplex PCR. The sample includes 300,000 or so clones, roughly two thirds of them seen just once. The CDR3 covers 13 residues. V shed 3 bases, J shed 7 bases, and the junction held 1 base outside the gene matches. Germline V lookup: CDR1 MGHRA, CDR2 YSYEKL. The genes are TRBV4-1 and TRBJ2-1; TRBD1 matches 9 bases. The sequenced sample was PBMCs, obtained after 36 months of ibrutinib treatment. This receptor was obtained from a human donor with chronic lymphocytic leukemia. As DNA, the CDR3 is TGCGCCAGCAGCCAGGGACAGGGTAATGAGCAGTTCTTC. This translates into CASSQGQGNEQFF.